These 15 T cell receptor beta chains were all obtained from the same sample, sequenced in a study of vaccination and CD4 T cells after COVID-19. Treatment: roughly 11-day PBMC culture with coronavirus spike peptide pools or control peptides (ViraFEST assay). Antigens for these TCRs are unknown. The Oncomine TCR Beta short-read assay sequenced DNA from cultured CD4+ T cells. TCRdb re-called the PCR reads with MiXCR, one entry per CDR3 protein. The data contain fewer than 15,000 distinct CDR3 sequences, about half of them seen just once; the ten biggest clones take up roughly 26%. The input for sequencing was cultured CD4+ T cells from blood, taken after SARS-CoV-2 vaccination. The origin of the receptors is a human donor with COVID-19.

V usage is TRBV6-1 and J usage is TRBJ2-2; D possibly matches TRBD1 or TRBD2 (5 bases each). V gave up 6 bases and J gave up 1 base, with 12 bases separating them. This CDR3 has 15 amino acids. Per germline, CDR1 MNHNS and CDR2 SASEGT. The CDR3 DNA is TGTGCCAGCAGCCGAGGGGCCAAGAACACCGGGGAGCTGTTTTTT. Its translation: CASSRGAKNTGELFF.

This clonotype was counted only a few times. The CDR3 spells CSARAAGLARDTQYF. CDR3 DNA: TGCAGTGCTAGAGCAGCGGGACTAGCAAGAGATACGCAGTATTTT. The chain recombines TRBV20-1 with TRBJ2-3; 9 nucleotides match TRBD2. The CDR3 totals 15 residues. V lost 1 base, J lost 5 bases, and 7 bases stayed unmatched. Germline V gene sequence: CDR1 DFQATT, CDR2 SNEGSKA (reference sequence).

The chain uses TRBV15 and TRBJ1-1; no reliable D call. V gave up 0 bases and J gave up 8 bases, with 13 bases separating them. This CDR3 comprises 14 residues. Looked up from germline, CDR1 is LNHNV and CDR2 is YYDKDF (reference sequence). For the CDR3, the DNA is TGTGCCACCAGCAGAGAACCGCTAACACTGGAAGCTTTCTTT. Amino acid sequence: CATSREPLTLEAFF.

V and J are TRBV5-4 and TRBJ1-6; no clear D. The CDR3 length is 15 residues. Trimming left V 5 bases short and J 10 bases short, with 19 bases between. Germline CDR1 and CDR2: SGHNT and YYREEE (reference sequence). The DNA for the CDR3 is TGTGCCAGCAGTTCCGACAAGGCTCCTAGATCACCCCTCCACTTT. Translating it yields CASSSDKAPRSPLHF.

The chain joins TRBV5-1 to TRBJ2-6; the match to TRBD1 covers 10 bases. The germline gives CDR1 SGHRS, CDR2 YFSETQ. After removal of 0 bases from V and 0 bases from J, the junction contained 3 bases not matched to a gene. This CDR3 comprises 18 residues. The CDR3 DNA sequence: TGCGCCAGCAGCTTGGTGGGACAGGGGACCTCTGGGGCCAACGTCCTGACTTTC. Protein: CASSLVGQGTSGANVLTF.

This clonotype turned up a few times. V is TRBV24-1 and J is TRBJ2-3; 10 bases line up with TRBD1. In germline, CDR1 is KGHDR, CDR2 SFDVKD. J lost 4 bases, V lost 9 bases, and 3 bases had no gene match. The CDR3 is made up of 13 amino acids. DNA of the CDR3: TGTGCCACCGGGACAGGGGTATCAGATACGCAGTATTTT. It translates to CATGTGVSDTQYF.

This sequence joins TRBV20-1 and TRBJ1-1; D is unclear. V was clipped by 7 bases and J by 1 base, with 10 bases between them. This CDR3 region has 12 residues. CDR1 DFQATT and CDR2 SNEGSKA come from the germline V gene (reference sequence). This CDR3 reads CSGRGGNTEAFF. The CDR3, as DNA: TGCAGTGGCCGGGGAGGGAACACTGAAGCTTTCTTT.

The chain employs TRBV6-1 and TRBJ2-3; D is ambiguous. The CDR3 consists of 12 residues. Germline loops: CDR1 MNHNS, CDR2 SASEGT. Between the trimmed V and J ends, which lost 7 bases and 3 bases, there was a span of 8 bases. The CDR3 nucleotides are TGTGCCAGCACCGGGTATACAGATACGCAGTATTTT. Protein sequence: CASTGYTDTQYF.

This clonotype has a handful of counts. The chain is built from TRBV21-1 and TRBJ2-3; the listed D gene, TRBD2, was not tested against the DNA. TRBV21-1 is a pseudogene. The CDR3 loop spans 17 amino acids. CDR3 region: CASSKVTGGWGTDTQYF. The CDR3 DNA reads TGTGCCAGCAGCAAAGTAACGGGAGGATGGGGCACAGATACGCAGTATTTT.

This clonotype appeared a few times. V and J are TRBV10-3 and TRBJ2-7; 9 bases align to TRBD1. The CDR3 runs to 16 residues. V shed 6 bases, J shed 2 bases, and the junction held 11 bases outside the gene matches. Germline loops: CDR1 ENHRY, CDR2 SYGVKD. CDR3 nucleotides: TGTGCCATCAGAACTTCCGGGACAGGGAAGGCCTACGAGCAGTACTTC. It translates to CAIRTSGTGKAYEQYF.

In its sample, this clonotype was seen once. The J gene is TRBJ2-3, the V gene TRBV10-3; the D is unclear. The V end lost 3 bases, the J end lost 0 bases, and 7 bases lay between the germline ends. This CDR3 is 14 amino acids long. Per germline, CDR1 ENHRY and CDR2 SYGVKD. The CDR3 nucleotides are TGTGCCATCAGTGAAAGCATTAGCACAGATACGCAGTATTTT. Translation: CAISESISTDTQYF.

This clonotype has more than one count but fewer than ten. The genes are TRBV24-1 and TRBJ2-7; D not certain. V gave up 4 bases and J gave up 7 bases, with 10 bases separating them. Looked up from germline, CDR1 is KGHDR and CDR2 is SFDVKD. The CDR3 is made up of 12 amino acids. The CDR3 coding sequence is TGTGCCACCAGTGACCCCACGGGTGAGCAGTACTTC. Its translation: CATSDPTGEQYF.

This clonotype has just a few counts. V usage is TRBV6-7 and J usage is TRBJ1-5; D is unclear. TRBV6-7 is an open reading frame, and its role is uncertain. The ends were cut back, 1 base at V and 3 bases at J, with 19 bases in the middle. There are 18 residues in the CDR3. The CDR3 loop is CASSYFPGGMEDNQPQHF. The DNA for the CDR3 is TGTGCCAGCAGTTACTTTCCAGGTGGGATGGAGGACAATCAGCCCCAGCATTTT.

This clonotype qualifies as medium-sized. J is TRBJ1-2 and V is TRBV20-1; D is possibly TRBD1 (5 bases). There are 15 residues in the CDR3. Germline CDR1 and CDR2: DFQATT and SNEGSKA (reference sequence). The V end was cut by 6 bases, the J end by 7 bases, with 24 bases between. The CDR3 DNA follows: TGCAGTGCCCCCGGCGTAAGAGTGGGGGATGGTGGCTACACCTTC. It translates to CSAPGVRVGDGGYTF.

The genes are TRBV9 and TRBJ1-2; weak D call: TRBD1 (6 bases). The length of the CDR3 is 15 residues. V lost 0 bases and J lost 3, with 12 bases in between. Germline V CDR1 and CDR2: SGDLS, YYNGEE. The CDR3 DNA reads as TGTGCCAGCAGCGTAGAAGGCAGGGGAGACTATGGCTACACCTTC. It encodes CASSVEGRGDYGYTF.